This T cell receptor beta chain was retrieved from a study of vaccination and CD4 T cells after COVID-19. The Oncomine TCR Beta short-read assay sequenced DNA from cultured CD4+ T cells. Using its own MiXCR run on the PCR reads, TCRdb lists one record per CDR3 protein. The repertoire holds about 19,000 distinct CDR3 sequences, with 60% to 70% as singletons. CDR1 SGHTA and CDR2 FQGNSA come from the germline V gene. The CDR3 contains 14 residues. Germline trimming cut 5 bases from V and 2 bases from J; bases unmatched to any gene: 6. In the case of this clonotype: What it binds is not known.

As for treatment: roughly nine-day PBMC culture with coronavirus spike peptide pools or control peptides (ViraFEST assay). The sequenced sample consisted of CD4+ T cells from blood, cultured in vitro. V usage is TRBV7-2 and J usage is TRBJ2-7, with 7 bases matching TRBD2. The sequence derives from a human donor who had recovered from COVID-19. CDR3 nucleotides: TGTGCCAGCAGCGCTCGGGGAGGGACCTACGAGCAGTACTTC. Translated: CASSARGGTYEQYF.